Detailed here is one T cell receptor (beta chain). These data belong to a study of blood T cell repertoires in COVID-19. About the study: The samples span acute and convalescent COVID-19 from the United States, Italy and Spain. The cDNA or gDNA used as material had been derived from T cells, B-cell-depleted T cells, or PBMCs.

Trimming left V 6 bases short and J 4 bases short, with 15 bases between. Looked up from germline, CDR1 is ENHRY and CDR2 is SYGVKD. This CDR3 region has 14 residues. How the authors handled the data: From reference gene primer amplification, estimates of nucleated cell counts were derived. The protocol was immunoSEQ multiplex PCR, while the TCRdb copy is restricted to in-frame clones and leaves out a portion. The V and J calls and the clone size are those of that table, but D and trimming were determined from the DNA. Of approximately 250,000 clones listed, about 85% were seen once; the top ten hold 4.2%.

This chain links TRBV10-3 with TRBJ1-2, with a possible D match to TRBD1 (5 bases). The sample was peripheral blood. This TCR was recovered from a man in his 60s with acute or convalescent COVID-19. CDR3 nucleotide sequence: TGTGCCATCAGCTCACCCCTTGACAGCTATGGCTACACCTTC. Translated: CAISSPLDSYGYTF.